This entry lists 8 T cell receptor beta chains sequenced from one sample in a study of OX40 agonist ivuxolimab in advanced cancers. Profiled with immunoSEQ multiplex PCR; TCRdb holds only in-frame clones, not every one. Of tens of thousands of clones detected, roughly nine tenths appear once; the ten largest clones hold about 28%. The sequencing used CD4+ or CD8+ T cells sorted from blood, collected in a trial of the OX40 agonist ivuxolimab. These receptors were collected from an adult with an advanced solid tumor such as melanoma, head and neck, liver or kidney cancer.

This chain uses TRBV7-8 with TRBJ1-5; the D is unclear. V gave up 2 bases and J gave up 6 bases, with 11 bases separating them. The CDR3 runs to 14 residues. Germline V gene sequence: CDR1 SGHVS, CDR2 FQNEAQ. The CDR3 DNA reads TGTGCCAGCAGCTTATCTCCTTCGGGTCAGCCCCAGCATTTT. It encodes CASSLSPSGQPQHF.

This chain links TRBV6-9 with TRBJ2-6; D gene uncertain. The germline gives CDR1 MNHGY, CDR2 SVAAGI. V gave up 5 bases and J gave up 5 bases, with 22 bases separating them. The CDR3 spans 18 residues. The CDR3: CASSVLSLRQSRANVLTF. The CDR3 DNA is TGTGCCAGCAGTGTACTGTCGTTACGACAAAGTCGGGCCAACGTCCTGACTTTC.

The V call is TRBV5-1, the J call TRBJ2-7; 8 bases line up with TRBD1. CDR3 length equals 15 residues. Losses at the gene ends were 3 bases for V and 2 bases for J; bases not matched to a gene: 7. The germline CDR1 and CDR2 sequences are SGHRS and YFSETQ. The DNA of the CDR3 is TGCGCCAGCAGCTCACCCTGGACAGGGACCTACGAGCAGTACTTC. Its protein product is CASSSPWTGTYEQYF.

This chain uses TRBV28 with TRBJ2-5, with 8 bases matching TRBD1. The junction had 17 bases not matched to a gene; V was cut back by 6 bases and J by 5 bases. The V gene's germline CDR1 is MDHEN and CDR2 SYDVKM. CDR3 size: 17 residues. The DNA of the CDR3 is TGTGCCAGCAGCTACGCGGACGGGGACAGGTCCCCGGAGACCCAGTACTTC. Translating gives CASSYADGDRSPETQYF.

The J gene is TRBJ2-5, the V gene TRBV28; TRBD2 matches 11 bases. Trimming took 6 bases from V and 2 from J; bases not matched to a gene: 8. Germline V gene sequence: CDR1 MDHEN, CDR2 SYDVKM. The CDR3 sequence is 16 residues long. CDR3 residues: CASRNSGLAVQETQYF. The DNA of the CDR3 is TGTGCCAGCAGAAACTCGGGACTAGCGGTACAAGAGACCCAGTACTTC.

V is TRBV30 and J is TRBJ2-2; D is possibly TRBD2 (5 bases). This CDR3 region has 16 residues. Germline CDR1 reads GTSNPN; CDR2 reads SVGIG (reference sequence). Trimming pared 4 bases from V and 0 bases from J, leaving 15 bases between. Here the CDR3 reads CAWTSFGEPNTGELFF. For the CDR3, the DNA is TGTGCCTGGACCTCATTCGGGGAACCGAACACCGGGGAGCTGTTTTTT.

This CDR3 is CASSSTSGVGGYTF. The DNA for the CDR3 is TGTGCCAGCAGTTCAACTAGCGGGGTTGGAGGCTACACCTTC. The V and J genes are TRBV6-5 and TRBJ1-2; D not certain. Per germline, CDR1 MNHEY and CDR2 SVGAGI. The CDR3 extends over 14 amino acids. V was cut by 4 bases and J by 8 bases, with 17 bases left in between.

This chain's CDR3 is CASSPTSVRNEKLFF. The CDR3 DNA reads TGCGCCAGCAGCCCGACCTCCGTCAGAAATGAAAAACTGTTTTTT. The chain joins TRBV4-1 to TRBJ1-4; D is ambiguous. V was shortened by 4 bases and J by 5 bases, with 14 bases between the two germline ends. Germline lookup yields CDR1 MGHRA and CDR2 YSYEKL. The CDR3 consists of 15 residues.